The 29 T cell receptor beta chains presented below share a single source sample, sequenced in a study of identical twins. Via MiXCR, TCRdb re-called the 5' RACE reads, giving one row per CDR3 protein. The profile shows around 510,000 distinct CDR3 sequences, roughly an eighth of them singletons. These data were likewise used in another study, on yellow fever vaccine responses in identical twins.

Sequencing was performed on CD4+ T cells sorted from blood. All receptors derive from a woman aged 18 to 35 in good health.

CDR3 DNA: TGTGCCAGCATTGGGGGTCCCGCCATACGTACGCAGTATTTT. Translating gives CASIGGPAIRTQYF. The rearrangement joins TRBV28 to TRBJ2-3; D tentatively reads TRBD1 or TRBD2 (5 bases each). The CDR3 loop spans 14 amino acids. Germline values: CDR1 MDHEN, CDR2 SYDVKM. V was shortened by 7 bases and J by 8 bases, with 19 bases between the two germline ends. Full variable domain (outside the CDR3, taken from reference TRBV28 and TRBJ2-3): DVKVTQSSRYLVKRTGEKVFLECVQDMDHENMFWYRQDPGLGLRLIYFSYDVKMKEKGDIPEGYSVSREKKERFSLILESASTNQTSMYLCASIGGPAIRTQYFGPGTRLTVL.

The J gene is TRBJ2-7, the V gene TRBV20-1, with 12 bases that match TRBD2. With V trimmed by 5 bases and J by 3 bases, 2 bases remained unmatched. The CDR3 covers 13 residues. CDR1 is DFQATT and CDR2 is SNEGSKA in the germline V gene (reference sequence). CDR3 loop: CSARTSGIYEQYF. The CDR3 DNA is TGCAGTGCTCGGACTAGCGGGATCTACGAGCAGTACTTC.

This clonotype showed up just a few times. The rearrangement joins TRBV7-2 to TRBJ2-7, with 10 bases aligning to TRBD1. This CDR3 has 14 residues. The V and J ends lost 6 bases and 6 bases, in that order; junction bases with no gene match: 8. Per germline, CDR1 SGHTA and CDR2 FQGNSA. CDR3 in DNA: TGTGCCAGCAGTTCGGGGACAGGGGAAGGCGAGCAGTACTTC. This gives the protein CASSSGTGEGEQYF.

This clonotype was seen more than once but under ten times. The chain is built from TRBV11-2 and TRBJ1-1; D unclear. V lost 2 bases, J lost 1 base, and 11 bases lay in between. CDR1 is SGHAT, CDR2 FQNNGV, per germline. This CDR3 has 15 amino acids. The CDR3 loop reads CASSLPLTGNTEAFF. The CDR3 DNA follows: TGTGCCAGCAGCTTACCCCTGACGGGGAACACTGAAGCTTTCTTT.

This clonotype was detected many times. The chain's CDR3 is CASSFGHTDTQYF. Here the CDR3 DNA reads TGTGCCAGCAGCTTCGGCCACACAGATACGCAGTATTTT. The chain has TRBV7-8 and TRBJ2-3; D not resolved. Trimming removed 3 bases from V and 2 bases from J, with 6 bases in between. Germline V gene lookup returns CDR1 SGHVS and CDR2 FQNEAQ. The CDR3 has 13 amino acids. The full variable domain, completed using reference TRBV7-8 and TRBJ2-3, is GAGVSQSPRYKVAKRGQDVALRCDPISGHVSLFWYQQALGQGPEFLTYFQNEAQLDKSGLPSDRFFAERPEGSVSTLKIQRTQQEDSAVYLCASSFGHTDTQYFGPGTRLTVL.

This clonotype was observed at least ten times. The chain uses TRBV20-1 and TRBJ2-3; possibly TRBD2 for D (5 bases). V lost 5 bases and J lost 4, with 10 bases in between. The CDR3 loop spans 12 amino acids. Germline V gene lookup returns CDR1 DFQATT and CDR2 SNEGSKA (reference sequence). The CDR3 is CSAGAGADTQYF. The CDR3 nucleotides are TGCAGTGCTGGAGCCGGGGCAGATACGCAGTATTTT.

This clonotype was picked up a small number of times. This sequence joins TRBV12-3 or TRBV12-4 and TRBJ2-3; no firm D call. Between the trimmed V and J ends, which lost 1 base and 4 bases, there was a span of 9 bases. The CDR3 covers 14 residues. As DNA, the CDR3 is TGTGCCAGCAGTTTAGAGCACGGGTCAGATACGCAGTATTTT. Its translation: CASSLEHGSDTQYF.

This clonotype showed up many times. V gene TRBV5-1 combines with J gene TRBJ1-1; D is unclear. The germline CDR1 and CDR2 sequences are SGHRS and YFSETQ. The CDR3 totals 13 residues. V was shortened by 0 bases and J by 6 bases, with 9 bases between the two germline ends. The CDR3 region has the DNA TGCGCCAGCAGCTTGGGATCCGGGTCTGAAGCTTTCTTT. This codes for CASSLGSGSEAFF.

The table lists this clonotype with a few counts. The V call is TRBV19, the J call TRBJ2-7, with TRBD1 identical over 11 bases. The CDR3 sequence is 17 residues long. Germline V CDR1 and CDR2: LNHDA, SQIVND (reference sequence). Trimming took 5 bases from V and 3 from J; bases not matched to a gene: 12. Here the CDR3 DNA reads TGTGCCAGTAGTTTATACCCCCCGGGACAGGGGGGCTACGAGCAGTACTTC. The encoded protein is CASSLYPPGQGGYEQYF.

V usage is TRBV27 and J usage is TRBJ2-7; 7 nucleotides line up with TRBD2. V shed 9 bases, J shed 4 bases, and the junction held 9 bases outside the gene matches. The germline V gene encodes CDR1 MNHEY and CDR2 SMNVEV (reference sequence). There are 13 residues in the CDR3. Here the CDR3 reads CASIPGRAYEQYF. Written as DNA, the CDR3 is TGTGCCAGTATCCCAGGGAGGGCGTACGAGCAGTACTTC.

This clonotype appeared many times. This chain joins TRBV27 and TRBJ1-2; the D gene is possibly TRBD1 (5 bases). This CDR3 has 13 residues. Trimming took off 7 bases at V and 8 bases at J, with 17 bases between the two ends. Germline V gene lookup returns CDR1 MNHEY and CDR2 SMNVEV (reference sequence). CDR3: CASTRWGLGGYTF. DNA of the CDR3: TGTGCCAGCACACGATGGGGGTTGGGCGGCTACACCTTC.

A few counts support this clonotype. The chain uses TRBV7-2 and TRBJ2-2; D uncertain. This CDR3 region has 13 residues. Looked up from germline, CDR1 is SGHTA and CDR2 is FQGNSA. The V end lost 5 bases, the J end lost 8 bases, and 12 bases lay between the germline ends. The CDR3 region has the DNA TGTGCCAGCAGCCCCCCAGGTGAAGGGGAGCTGTTTTTT. Translated: CASSPPGEGELFF.

This clonotype appeared many times. The chain carries TRBV5-1 and TRBJ1-6; weak D call: TRBD1 (6 bases). The CDR3 consists of 14 residues. Germline V gene sequence: CDR1 SGHRS, CDR2 YFSETQ. Deletions cut 3 bases from V and 9 bases from J, with 13 bases between. The CDR3 loop is CASSYGQTTSPLHF. The DNA of the CDR3 is TGCGCCAGCAGCTATGGACAGACTACTTCACCCCTCCACTTT. The full variable domain, its missing parts supplied by reference TRBV5-1 and TRBJ1-6, is KAGVTQTPRYLIKTRGQQVTLSCSPISGHRSVSWYQQTPGQGLQFLFEYFSETQRNKGNFPGRFSGRQFSNSRSEMNVSTLELGDSALYLCASSYGQTTSPLHFGNGTRLTVT.

This clonotype was counted a few times. The V gene is TRBV5-1, the J gene TRBJ1-4; TRBD1 matches at 9 bases. The germline V gene encodes CDR1 SGHRS and CDR2 YFSETQ. The CDR3 runs 14 residues. The V and J ends lost 4 bases and 7 bases, in that order; junction bases with no gene match: 5. CDR3 loop: CASSVGQGSEKLFF. CDR3 DNA: TGCGCCAGCAGCGTGGGACAGGGCTCTGAAAAACTGTTTTTT.

This clonotype was detected only a few times. The rearrangement uses TRBV12-3 or TRBV12-4 and TRBJ1-6, with D possibly matching TRBD1 (6 bases). V gave up 6 bases and J gave up 8 bases, with 17 bases separating them. This CDR3 is 15 amino acids long. Here the CDR3 reads CASSSDRVKDSPLHF. CDR3 sequence (DNA): TGTGCCAGCAGCTCGGACAGAGTAAAGGATTCACCCCTCCACTTT.

The chain couples TRBV10-3 to TRBJ2-3, with 9 bases matching TRBD1. CDR1 is ENHRY, CDR2 SYGVKD, per germline. J gave up 1 base and V 6 bases, and 11 bases lay outside the gene matches. The CDR3 runs to 17 residues. This CDR3 reads CAISFKATGGGTDTQYF. The CDR3 nucleotides read TGTGCCATCAGCTTCAAGGCGACAGGGGGAGGCACAGATACGCAGTATTTT.

This clonotype occurred a few times. V usage is TRBV27 and J usage is TRBJ2-1; D is unclear. Per the germline V gene, CDR1 is MNHEY and CDR2 is SMNVEV (reference sequence). The CDR3 spans 14 residues. The ends were cut back, 6 bases at V and 11 bases at J, with 20 bases in the middle. The CDR3 sequence: CASRSTFIVLKQFF. The DNA of the CDR3 is TGTGCCAGCAGAAGTACATTTATCGTATTAAAGCAGTTCTTC.

This clonotype has at least ten counts. V usage is TRBV20-1 and J usage is TRBJ1-6; D not resolved. Trimming shortened V by 5 bases and J by 9 bases, and 11 bases separated the two germline ends. The CDR3 is 12 residues long. Germline-derived CDR1 and CDR2 are DFQATT and SNEGSKA (reference sequence). The CDR3 protein is CSADGKASPLHF. The CDR3 region has the DNA TGCAGTGCTGACGGGAAAGCTTCACCCCTCCACTTT.

At least ten counts were recorded for this clonotype. J is TRBJ2-1 and V is TRBV5-1; the D is unclear. The CDR3 runs 15 residues. Germline loops: CDR1 SGHRS, CDR2 YFSETQ. V was trimmed by 0 bases and J by 2 bases, leaving 9 bases between them. The CDR3 sequence: CASSLDSQAYNEQFF. For the CDR3, the DNA is TGCGCCAGCAGCTTGGACTCCCAAGCCTACAATGAGCAGTTCTTC.

Only a few counts were recorded for this clonotype. The chain combines TRBV4-3 with TRBJ2-1, with 7 bases fitting TRBD2. This CDR3 is 17 amino acids long. In germline, CDR1 is LGHNA, CDR2 YSLEER. The ends lost 0 bases at V and 3 bases at J; junction bases unmatched: 8. CDR3 in DNA: TGCGCCAGCAGCCAAGAATGGGTGGGAGGGTTCTACAATGAGCAGTTCTTC. Protein product: CASSQEWVGGFYNEQFF.

The V call is TRBV24-1, the J call TRBJ2-5; 9 nucleotides agree with TRBD1. V lost 4 bases and J lost 5; bases outside the gene matches: 7. Germline loops: CDR1 KGHDR, CDR2 SFDVKD. CDR3 length equals 15 residues. In nucleotides, the CDR3 is TGTGCCACCAGTGACCCGGGACAGGGTTACGAGACCCAGTACTTC. It codes for CATSDPGQGYETQYF.

This clonotype showed up just a few times. The chain employs TRBV11-2 and TRBJ2-7, with 8 nucleotides matching TRBD2. The CDR3 consists of 19 residues. V lost 1 base to trimming and J lost 3 bases; unmatched junction nucleotides: 17. Germline lookup yields CDR1 SGHAT and CDR2 FQNNGV. In DNA, the CDR3 is TGTGCCAGCAGCTTAGTTCATCATGTGGGTAGCGGGGTTCACTACGAGCAGTACTTC. This sequence encodes CASSLVHHVGSGVHYEQYF.

In its sample, this clonotype was seen a few times. V usage is TRBV28 and J usage is TRBJ2-5; D is perhaps TRBD2 (5 bases). This CDR3 region has 10 residues. V gave up 8 bases and J gave up 7 bases, with 8 bases separating them. CDR1 is MDHEN, CDR2 SYDVKM, per germline. The CDR3 DNA follows: TGTGCCAGCGAGGGTAGGACCCAGTACTTC. Translated: CASEGRTQYF. The full variable domain, its missing parts supplied by reference TRBV28 and TRBJ2-5, is DVKVTQSSRYLVKRTGEKVFLECVQDMDHENMFWYRQDPGLGLRLIYFSYDVKMKEKGDIPEGYSVSREKKERFSLILESASTNQTSMYLCASEGRTQYFGPGTRLLVL.

The chain combines TRBV6-4 with TRBJ2-3; D remains unclear. Deletions cut 8 bases from V and 6 bases from J, with 12 bases between. The germline gives CDR1 MRHNA, CDR2 SNTAGT. The CDR3 runs 12 residues. The CDR3 loop is CASRPPADTQYF. Here the CDR3 DNA reads TGTGCCAGCCGCCCTCCAGCGGATACGCAGTATTTT.

The chain joins TRBV4-2 to TRBJ2-1; 9 nucleotides match TRBD2. Looked up from germline, CDR1 is LGHNA and CDR2 is YNFKEQ. The V gene end was trimmed by 1 base and the J gene end by 6 bases; junction bases not matched to a gene: 10. The CDR3 loop spans 17 amino acids. CDR3: CASSQGVWREGPNEQFF. CDR3 nucleotides: TGTGCCAGCAGCCAAGGAGTCTGGCGGGAGGGCCCCAATGAGCAGTTCTTC.

Of note for this clonotype: One end of the junction fails to match germline, which may point to a read error. The chain uses TRBV20-1 and TRBJ2-1; D is unresolved. This CDR3 has 11 amino acids. Germline CDR1 is DFQATT and CDR2 is SNEGSKA (reference sequence). The CDR3 here is CSAGENNEQFF. The DNA of the CDR3 is TGCAGTGCTGGAGAAAACAATGAGCAGTTCTTC.

J is TRBJ2-2 and V is TRBV6-1; TRBD2 matches at 7 bases. The CDR3 runs to 17 residues. CDR1 is MNHNS, CDR2 SASEGT, per germline. V lost 6 bases to trimming and J lost 7 bases; unmatched junction nucleotides: 17. This CDR3 is CASSRSVTSDRIGELFF. The CDR3 region has the DNA TGTGCCAGCAGCCGATCGGTAACTAGCGATAGGATCGGGGAGCTGTTTTTT.

CDR3 loop: CSGDSVVGGNQPQHF. The CDR3 DNA sequence: TGCAGTGGGGACAGTGTAGTAGGCGGCAATCAGCCCCAGCATTTT. V is TRBV20-1 and J is TRBJ1-5, with 7 positions matching TRBD1. This CDR3 region has 15 residues. V lost 7 bases to trimming and J lost 2 bases; unmatched junction nucleotides: 11. Germline V gene sequence: CDR1 DFQATT, CDR2 SNEGSKA (reference sequence).

This clonotype was seen only a few times. CDR3 sequence reads: CASSYRGSYSNQPQHF. The CDR3, as DNA: TGTGCCAGCAGCTATAGAGGAAGTTATAGCAATCAGCCCCAGCATTTT. V and J are TRBV7-2 and TRBJ1-5; D call uncertain. Germline lookup yields CDR1 SGHTA and CDR2 FQGNSA. There are 16 residues in the CDR3. Trimming took 4 bases from V and 0 from J, leaving 13 bases between them.